The 27 T cell receptor beta chains in this list originate from one sample, sequenced in a study of blood T cell repertoires in COVID-19. Some clones are missing from TCRdb's copy, which holds only in-frame ones; the method was immunoSEQ multiplex PCR. There are about 300,000 clones in the sample; approximately 84% occur only once, and more than 1.4% lies in the top ten. The source material was peripheral blood. Receptor source: a human donor with COVID-19, enrolled during active disease. The donor label of this sample is uncertain.

This chain joins TRBV28 and TRBJ1-3; TRBD1 matches at 8 bases. Trimming cost V 3 bases and J 3 bases; bases outside gene matches: 10. The CDR3 is 17 amino acids. Germline CDR1 and CDR2: MDHEN and SYDVKM. The CDR3 sequence: CASSLGGTGSFGNTIYF. CDR3 DNA sequence: TGTGCCAGCAGTTTGGGGGGGACAGGTTCATTTGGAAACACCATATATTTT.

Concerning this clone: The junction departs from germline at one end; a sequencing error may be responsible. The gene calls are TRBV7-7 and TRBJ2-3, with a tentative D call TRBD2 (5 bases). The CDR3 totals 15 residues. From germline, CDR1 is SSHAT and CDR2 FNYEAQ (reference sequence). DNA for the CDR3: TGTGCTAGCAGCTTACAACCGGGAAGTTTAGATACGCAGTATTTT. Amino acids: CASSLQPGSLDTQYF.

This sequence joins TRBV5-1 and TRBJ2-1, with 7 bases aligning to TRBD2. Germline CDR1 SGHRS, CDR2 YFSETQ. The ends lost 7 bases at V and 2 bases at J; junction bases unmatched: 3. The CDR3 has 13 residues. The CDR3 DNA follows: TGCGCCAGCGGACGGGGGGCCTACAATGAGCAGTTCTTC. Translating gives CASGRGAYNEQFF. The variable domain in full, completed from reference TRBV5-1 and TRBJ2-1, reads KAGVTQTPRYLIKTRGQQVTLSCSPISGHRSVSWYQQTPGQGLQFLFEYFSETQRNKGNFPGRFSGRQFSNSRSEMNVSTLELGDSALYLCASGRGAYNEQFFGPGTRLTVL.

The chain links TRBV6-2 or TRBV6-3 to TRBJ1-6; a weak D match, TRBD1 (6 bases). CDR3 size: 15 residues. With 5 bases removed from V and 5 bases from J, the gap between germline ends came to 13 bases. Per the germline V gene, CDR1 is MNHEY and CDR2 is SVGEGT. For the CDR3, the DNA is TGTGCCAGCAGTCCGGGCGGGGGCCATAATTCACCCCTCCACTTT. Residues: CASSPGGGHNSPLHF.

Here the CDR3 reads CASSIGHSPSPYEQYF. The CDR3 region has the DNA TGTGCCAGTAGTATAGGACACTCCCCTTCCCCCTACGAGCAGTACTTC. This chain uses TRBV19 with TRBJ2-7; D call uncertain. Germline-derived CDR1 and CDR2 are LNHDA and SQIVND (reference sequence). The CDR3 spans 16 residues. Trimming removed 1 base from V and 2 bases from J, with 15 bases in between.

Only one count was recorded for this clone. The chain is built from TRBV4-3 and TRBJ2-3, with 14 bases fitting TRBD2. The germline V gene has CDR1 LGHNA and CDR2 YSLEER. The CDR3 has 20 residues. V lost 1 base, J lost 4 bases, and 13 bases stayed unmatched. CDR3 sequence (DNA): TGCGCCAGCAGCCAAGCCCCTTTCCTAGGGACTAGCGGGAGTCCAGATACGCAGTATTTT. Its protein product is CASSQAPFLGTSGSPDTQYF.

Ten or more counts support this clone. The chain links TRBV28 to TRBJ2-7; 8 bases line up with TRBD1. The CDR3 is 13 amino acids. Germline V CDR1 and CDR2: MDHEN, SYDVKM. Germline trimming cut 2 bases from V and 11 bases from J; bases unmatched to any gene: 8. As DNA, the CDR3 is TGTGCCAGCAGTTTAGGAGGGACAGGTCGGGAGTACTTC. Translating gives CASSLGGTGREYF.

This chain connects TRBV5-1 to TRBJ1-6; the D is unclear. This CDR3 contains 15 residues. Trimming pared 7 bases from V and 0 bases from J, leaving 11 bases between. Per germline, CDR1 SGHRS and CDR2 YFSETQ. This chain's CDR3 is CASSSLSSYNSPLHF. The DNA of the CDR3 is TGCGCCAGCTCCTCTTTGAGCTCCTATAATTCACCCCTCCACTTT.

The chain uses TRBV7-2 and TRBJ2-1, with TRBD2 identical over 7 bases. The CDR3 runs to 15 residues. Germline V gives CDR1 SGHTA, CDR2 FQGNSA. The ends lost 5 bases at V and 4 bases at J; junction bases unmatched: 8. The CDR3: CASSQRASGYNEQFF. The CDR3 DNA is TGTGCCAGCAGCCAACGGGCTAGCGGATACAATGAGCAGTTCTTC.

V and J are TRBV19 and TRBJ2-2, with no clear D. The length of the CDR3 is 14 residues. Per the germline V gene, CDR1 is LNHDA and CDR2 is SQIVND (reference sequence). Trimming removed 6 bases at V and 0 bases at J, with 8 bases between. DNA for the CDR3: TGTGCCAGTAGGGCAGGCGCGAACACCGGGGAGCTGTTTTTT. Residues: CASRAGANTGELFF.

The chain joins TRBV27 to TRBJ1-2, with D uncertain. The CDR3 consists of 14 residues. Germline V lookup: CDR1 MNHEY, CDR2 SMNVEV (reference sequence). Deletions cut 3 bases from V and 5 bases from J, with 13 bases between. CDR3 in DNA: TGTGCCAGCAGTTTTGAGGGCGGACGTTATGGCTACACCTTC. Its protein product is CASSFEGGRYGYTF.

The gene calls are TRBV5-6 and TRBJ2-3; TRBD2 matches 8 bases. The CDR3 sequence is 16 residues long. Trimming cost V 4 bases and J 5 bases; bases outside gene matches: 12. CDR1 and CDR2 from the germline V gene are SGHDT and YYEEEE. The CDR3 region is CASSPNTGLAGDTQYF. DNA of the CDR3: TGTGCCAGCAGCCCTAATACCGGACTAGCAGGAGATACGCAGTATTTT. The full variable domain, rest sourced from reference TRBV5-6 and TRBJ2-3, is DAGVTQSPTHLIKTRGQQVTLRCSPKSGHDTVSWYQQALGQGPQFIFQYYEEEERQRGNFPDRFSGHQFPNYSSELNVNALLLGDSALYLCASSPNTGLAGDTQYFGPGTRLTVL.

The CDR3 DNA is TGTGCCAGCAGCCCCCCTATGAGGGCTGGAAACACCATATATTTT. Amino acid sequence: CASSPPMRAGNTIYF. The V gene is TRBV7-6, the J gene TRBJ1-3; no clear D gene. Between the trimmed V and J ends, which lost 5 bases and 2 bases, there was a span of 13 bases. The CDR3 contains 15 residues. Per germline, CDR1 SGHVS and CDR2 FNYEAQ.

The V and J genes are TRBV6-5 and TRBJ1-1, with D tentatively TRBD1 (6 bases). Trimming pared 7 bases from V and 3 bases from J, leaving 15 bases between. CDR3 length equals 14 residues. CDR1 is MNHEY and CDR2 is SVGAGI in the germline V gene. CDR3 residues: CASNRGGGYTEAFF. The DNA of the CDR3 is TGTGCCAGCAACCGGGGGGGCGGATACACTGAAGCTTTCTTT.

This sequence joins TRBV5-4 and TRBJ1-2, with D unclear. From germline, CDR1 is SGHNT and CDR2 YYREEE (reference sequence). This CDR3 has 14 amino acids. V gave up 3 bases and J gave up 8 bases, with 17 bases separating them. CDR3 nucleotide sequence: TGTGCCAGCAGCTGGGTGGGCAGCCAACTGGGCTACACCTTC. It translates to CASSWVGSQLGYTF.

V is TRBV4-3 and J is TRBJ2-3; 11 positions agree with TRBD2. The CDR3 contains 19 residues. The V and J ends lost 4 bases and 0 bases, in that order; junction bases with no gene match: 12. The germline V gene has CDR1 LGHNA and CDR2 YSLEER. CDR3 in amino acids: CASSLTWGLADFSTDTQYF. The CDR3, as DNA: TGCGCCAGCAGCCTCACTTGGGGACTAGCGGATTTTAGCACAGATACGCAGTATTTT.

This clone was observed once. The J gene is TRBJ1-2, the V gene TRBV28; D possibly corresponds to TRBD1 (6 bases). Germline assignment: CDR1 MDHEN and CDR2 SYDVKM. The CDR3 consists of 13 residues. Between the trimmed V and J ends, which lost 10 bases and 7 bases, there was a span of 19 bases. The CDR3: CATLWGGAAGYTF. The CDR3 DNA follows: TGTGCCACCCTCTGGGGGGGGGCGGCTGGCTACACCTTC.

The chain recombines TRBV19 with TRBJ1-2; no definite D call. This CDR3 comprises 13 residues. Looked up from germline, CDR1 is LNHDA and CDR2 is SQIVND (reference sequence). V was shortened by 7 bases and J by 6 bases, with 15 bases between the two germline ends. CDR3: CASTPAQYNGYTF. CDR3 DNA sequence: TGTGCCAGTACCCCTGCCCAGTATAATGGCTACACCTTC.

This chain connects TRBV6-2 or TRBV6-3 to TRBJ1-2; unclear D gene. Trimming pared 2 bases from V and 6 bases from J, leaving 7 bases between. The CDR3 is made up of 12 amino acids. CDR1 and CDR2 from the germline V gene are MNHEY and SVGEGT. CDR3 sequence (DNA): TGTGCCAGCAGTTACATGGCTGATGGCTACACCTTC. Its protein product is CASSYMADGYTF.

This clone was counted a single time. The chain carries TRBV5-4 and TRBJ2-4; maybe TRBD2 (7 bases). Germline-derived CDR1 and CDR2 are SGHNT and YYREEE (reference sequence). The CDR3 runs to 14 residues. The V and J ends lost 2 bases and 9 bases respectively, with 15 bases between them. CDR3 sequence: CASSLGGGPGIQYF. The CDR3 nucleotides read TGTGCCAGCAGCTTAGGGGGGGGGCCGGGCATTCAGTACTTC.

This chain joins TRBV12-5 and TRBJ2-1, with 8 bases matching TRBD2. Germline CDR1 reads LGHNT; CDR2 reads FRNRAP. Trimming at V came to 6 bases and at J to 6 bases, leaving 16 bases not matched to a gene. This CDR3 contains 17 residues. CDR3 sequence: CASGLQLPGLESNEQFF. The CDR3 DNA sequence: TGTGCTAGTGGGCTACAACTTCCGGGACTAGAGAGCAATGAGCAGTTCTTC. Filled out from reference TRBV12-5 and TRBJ2-1, the complete variable domain reads DARVTQTPRHKVTEMGQEVTMRCQPILGHNTVFWYRQTMMQGLELLAYFRNRAPLDDSGMPKDRFSAEMPDATLATLKIQPSEPRDSAVYFCASGLQLPGLESNEQFFGPGTRLTVL.

The gene calls are TRBV5-4 and TRBJ1-4, with 8 bases aligning to TRBD1. Germline CDR1 and CDR2: SGHNT and YYREEE (reference sequence). J gave up 6 bases and V 3 bases, and 7 bases lay outside the gene matches. This CDR3 has 15 residues. Written as DNA, the CDR3 is TGTGCCAGCAGCTCCCAACAGGGGGGAGATGAAAAACTGTTTTTT. It specifies CASSSQQGGDEKLFF.

This clone was seen more than once but under ten times. The gene calls are TRBV3-1 (or the pseudogene TRBV3-2) and TRBJ1-5; D is ambiguous. The germline V gene encodes CDR1 LGHDT and CDR2 YNNKEL (reference sequence). Deletions cut 3 bases from V and 6 bases from J, with 9 bases between. This CDR3 comprises 13 residues. The CDR3 region is CASSHYSGQPQHF. The CDR3 nucleotides read TGTGCCAGCAGCCATTATTCGGGTCAGCCCCAGCATTTT.

V is TRBV19 and J is TRBJ2-5, with D possibly matching TRBD2 (5 bases). Germline values: CDR1 LNHDA, CDR2 SQIVND (reference sequence). The CDR3 runs 10 residues. The CDR3 is CARLYGAQYF. CDR3 DNA sequence: TGTGCGAGATTATACGGGGCCCAGTACTTC. Drawing the rest from reference TRBV19 and TRBJ2-5, the complete variable domain is DGGITQSPKYLFRKEGQNVTLSCEQNLNHDAMYWYRQDPGQGLRLIYYSQIVNDFQKGDIAEGYSVSREKKESFPLTVTSAQKNPTAFYLCARLYGAQYFGPGTRLLVL.

The gene calls are TRBV27 and TRBJ2-1, with D unclear. This CDR3 spans 14 amino acids. Between the trimmed V and J ends, which lost 2 bases and 2 bases, there was a span of 7 bases. CDR1 is MNHEY, CDR2 SMNVEV, per germline (reference sequence). The CDR3 nucleotides are TGTGCCAGCAGTTTAAGGCTAGCCTACAATGAGCAGTTCTTC. Encoded protein: CASSLRLAYNEQFF.

The chain recombines TRBV19 with TRBJ1-1, with 9 bases that match TRBD1. V lost 7 bases to trimming and J lost 4 bases; unmatched junction nucleotides: 10. The CDR3 is 15 amino acids. Germline V CDR1 and CDR2: LNHDA, SQIVND (reference sequence). This CDR3 is CASIRQGGSGTEAFF. The CDR3 DNA reads as TGTGCCAGTATTCGACAGGGGGGATCGGGCACTGAAGCTTTCTTT.

The genes are TRBV3-1 (or the pseudogene TRBV3-2) and TRBJ2-5; D unresolved. CDR1 and CDR2 from the germline V gene are LGHDT and YNNKEL (reference sequence). The CDR3 loop spans 15 amino acids. With 3 bases removed from V and 2 bases from J, the gap between germline ends came to 13 bases. The CDR3 bases are TGTGCCAGCAGCCAGTTAGGCGGCAATCAAGAGACCCAGTACTTC. It specifies CASSQLGGNQETQYF.